The clone carrying this T cell receptor beta chain was seen more than once but under ten times. The antigen is unknown. The V and J ends lost 2 bases and 8 bases respectively, with 11 bases between them. The CDR3 consists of 13 residues. Germline values: CDR1 MGHDK, CDR2 SYGVNS. The data are from a study of T-cell reconstitution after alpha-beta-depleted transplantation in children. Whole-study findings and limits: Hyperexpanded clones declined; after one year, newly produced T cells mostly supplied diversity. Elevated TCRbeta diversity at day 60 was traced, in some patients, to surviving recipient T cells and thymic progenitors. Expanded graft clones numbering several hundred reportedly gave rise to alpha-beta T cells about two months after transplant.

Unique molecular identifiers were incorporated during preparation of the TCRbeta library. MiXCR, run by TCRdb on the PCR reads, gives a single entry per CDR3 protein. This repertoire shows hundreds of thousands of distinct CDR3 sequences, about 17% found once; its top ten account for under 30%. Specimen: PBMCs, mostly from graft donor cells, collected 360 days after TCRalphabeta/CD19-depleted stem cell transplant. This clonotype originated in a boy under two years old who had a stem cell transplant for Wiskott-Aldrich syndrome, so the T cells may come from the graft donor. V and J are TRBV25-1 and TRBJ2-3; D unclear. The CDR3 reads CASSELPEPTQYF. The CDR3 DNA reads TGTGCCAGCAGTGAACTCCCGGAACCTACGCAGTATTTT.